The 4 T cell receptor beta chains presented below share a single source sample, sequenced in a study of blood T cells in healthy people across ages. A second about 7 to 12 cycle PCR used barcoded and J-beta primers. MiXCR, run by TCRdb on the 5' RACE reads, gives a single entry per CDR3 protein. Of about 1,600,000 distinct CDR3 sequences in the sample, around two fifths are singletons; the top ten hold 7.9%. Input material: blood. These receptors all stem from a woman aged 18 to 35 in good health.

On this clonotype itself: At one of its ends the junction is not consistent with the germline gene, which may arise from a read error. The chain couples TRBV5-1 to TRBJ1-1; TRBD1 agrees at 8 bases. The CDR3 is made up of 14 amino acids. Germline V gene data show CDR1 as SGHRS and CDR2 as YFSETQ. The DNA of the CDR3 is TGCACCAGCAGACGTGGACAGGGGAACACTGAAGCTTTCTTT. Translation: CTSRRGQGNTEAFF. Full variable domain (rest looked up from reference TRBV5-1 and TRBJ1-1): KAGVTQTPRYLIKTRGQQVTLSCSPISGHRSVSWYQQTPGQGLQFLFEYFSETQRNKGNFPGRFSGRQFSNSRSEMNVSTLELGDSALYLCTSRRGQGNTEAFFGQGTRLTVV.

This clonotype was counted between two and nine times. This rearrangement joins TRBV5-5 to TRBJ1-2; 12 bases are shared with TRBD1. Germline V gene sequence: CDR1 SGHKS, CDR2 YYEKEE (reference sequence). Trimming at V came to 4 bases and at J to 8 bases, leaving 6 bases not matched to a gene. This CDR3 spans 14 amino acids. Here the CDR3 DNA reads TGTGCCAGCAGCGTTGGGACAGGGGGCGAAGGCTACACCTTC. This sequence encodes CASSVGTGGEGYTF.

This rearrangement joins TRBV7-9 to TRBJ1-2; D is uncertain. V was shortened by 4 bases and J by 3 bases, with 18 bases between the two germline ends. The CDR3 sequence is 16 residues long. CDR1 is SEHNR and CDR2 is FQNEAQ in the germline V gene (reference sequence). This chain's CDR3 is CASSSQLGGRDYGYTF. CDR3 coding DNA: TGTGCCAGCAGCTCGCAGCTAGGAGGGCGCGACTATGGCTACACCTTC.

The table lists this clonotype with a few counts. This chain joins TRBV12-3 or TRBV12-4 and TRBJ2-3; 7 nucleotides match TRBD2. The CDR3 consists of 16 residues. Losses at the gene ends were 5 bases for V and 4 bases for J; bases not matched to a gene: 12. The CDR3 protein is CASSPPSGGRADTQYF. As DNA, the CDR3 is TGTGCCAGCAGTCCCCCCTCCGGGGGGAGGGCAGATACGCAGTATTTT.